This T cell receptor beta chain was identified during a study of graft-versus-host responses after intestinal transplantation. As for the study in general: All recipients were transplanted with multivisceral, liver-intestinal, or isolated intestinal grafts. Every one of the recipients received anti-thymocyte globulin induction and afterwards took tacrolimus and steroids for about 3 years.

Measured with immunoSEQ multiplex PCR; TCRdb has only the in-frame clones, and not every one. Among 85,000 to 100,000 clones, 75% to 95% were seen once, and the ten largest hold approximately 0.32%. The V gene end was trimmed by 6 bases and the J gene end by 0 bases; junction bases not matched to a gene: 8. Germline V gives CDR1 LNHDA, CDR2 SQIVND (reference sequence). This CDR3 has 16 amino acids. This clone was picked up a small number of times. Its specificity is not known. The sequence was collected from a human donor who was the organ donor for an intestinal transplant. Sequences were derived from unstimulated CD4+ T cells sorted from spleen or lymph node cells, sampled before transplant. This sequence joins TRBV19 and TRBJ1-3, with 7 bases aligning to TRBD1. CDR3 sequence: CASSQGTALSGNTIYF. In DNA, the CDR3 is TGTGCCAGTAGCCAGGGGACAGCGCTCTCTGGAAACACCATATATTTT.